This T cell receptor beta chain was sequenced for a study of Tregs in tolerant kidney transplant recipients. Recipients received nonmyeloablative bone marrow transplants from related graft donors, with transient mixed chimerism. Unstimulated regulatory T cells (CD4+CD25+CD127-), CD4+CD25- non-regulatory cells, CD4 and CD8 cells were FACS-sorted from thawed PBMCs. Method: immunoSEQ multiplex PCR; TCRdb's copy keeps in-frame clones and lacks some. Its table lists about 23,000 clones. Findings and limits, study-wide: No direct test of biological reproducibility was done here. Some patients' samples used different primers over time, so nucleotide sequences weren't comparable.

V dropped 3 bases and J dropped 9; count of bases not matched to a gene: 3. This CDR3 spans 14 amino acids. Germline values: CDR1 KGHSH, CDR2 LQKENI. About this clone itself: What it binds is unknown. The missing CDR3 end, 3 residues past where the read stops, is filled in from the germline J gene.

The receptor comes from a human patient who received a combined kidney and bone marrow transplant. These T cells may partly come from the graft donor. The chain recombines TRBV18 with TRBJ1-6, with 9 bases matching TRBD1. This specimen consisted of CD4+ T cells from blood (PBMCs), obtained 6 months after the transplant. The CDR3 spells CASSPGQGSSPLHF. Incomplete CDR3 DNA: TGTGCCAGCTCACCCGGACAGGGGAGTTCACCC.